This T cell receptor beta chain was recovered during a study of siplizumab effects on memory and regulatory T cells (dated by TCRdb to between 2017 and 2020). With regard to the full study: The study looked at the effect of siplizumab, an anti-CD2 antibody, on alloreactive T-cell subsets in allogeneic mixed lymphocyte reactions made from human PBMCs.

Libraries were prepared through the immunoSEQ multiplex PCR assay. Roughly 10^5 TCR templates per sample were assayed on the deep sequencing platform. Genomic DNA extracted from sorted T cells was used for TCRbeta CDR3 sequencing. The original methods were these. The R programming language was used for clonal analysis of the TCRbeta CDR3 data. Alloreactive CD4+ and CD8+ clones were defined by comparing unstimulated samples with post-reaction CFSE-low samples. Alloreactive CD4+ clones were assigned to regulatory or non-regulatory origin by matching sequences to sorted unstimulated Treg and non-Treg repertoires. TCRdb carries this immuneACCESS record with in-frame sequences only. Its versions omit some clonotypes, under half of them owing to an unresolved V gene in the studies checked, with the rest unexplained. D and trimming were read from the DNA, whereas the V and J calls and clone size are those reported in that table. Here the sample has 70,000 or so clones; less than 95% occur a single time. More than 25% of the sample is taken by the ten largest.

Turning to this clone: The specificity of this receptor is unknown. Per-base qualities were not stored, and no clone one base away is much larger.

Trimming accounts for 5 bases at V and 4 bases at J, while the number of junction bases matched to no gene is 11. From the cysteine through the phenylalanine, the CDR3 covers 16 amino acids. Of the read, only the CDR3 DNA is kept; its 48 bases are in frame from base 1. CDR1 and CDR2 (SGHRS, YFSETQ) derive from the germline V gene. Findings and caveats that apply to the study as a whole: In reactions with siplizumab, an average of approximately 69% of mappable alloreactive CD4+ clones were Treg-derived, compared with around 30% in control reactions. Sequences below about 10^-5 frequency were poorly captured, so only a minor fraction of alloreactive clones could be mapped to unstimulated subsets. Siplizumab significantly reduced the cumulative frequency of alloreactive sequences traceable to unstimulated CD4+ memory T cells. The suppressive function of proliferating Tregs from siplizumab cultures was not functionally confirmed. Roughly 75-95% of proliferating CD4+ or CD8+ clones could not be assigned a naive or memory phenotype. Compared with memory T cells, unstimulated naive T cells appeared more diverse, and naive cells seemed to make a substantial contribution to the alloresponse.

Sorted unstimulated T cells and proliferating T cells recovered from mixed lymphocyte reactions underwent TCRbeta CDR3 sequencing. Fresh whole blood from fewer than 11 HLA-typed healthy donors served as the source for isolating PBMCs. The receptor was derived from a human donor in good health. Sequencing was carried out using CD8+ T cells sorted from blood. This chain is built from TRBV5-1 and TRBJ2-3; the central 9 bases match TRBD2. The CDR3 protein sequence reads: CASRSGGRAFADTQYF. The DNA is TGCGCCAGCAGGAGCGGCGGGAGGGCCTTCGCAGATACGCAGTATTTT.